Listed here are 23 T cell receptor beta chains from one sample, sequenced in a study of blood T cells in healthy people across ages. A second PCR, run for about 7 to 11 cycles, used a sample-barcoded 5' primer plus a J-beta primer mix. TCRdb called the 5' RACE reads again in MiXCR, with one record for every CDR3 protein. The data contain hundreds of thousands of distinct CDR3 sequences, under 25% of them singletons. The sequenced sample consisted of blood. These receptors all stem from a man in his 70s in good health.

This CDR3 reads CASSLGGLVKETQYF. In DNA form, the CDR3 reads TGTGCCAGCAGTTTAGGAGGGCTAGTCAAGGAGACCCAGTACTTC. The chain joins TRBV27 to TRBJ2-5, with D perhaps matching TRBD2 (6 bases). The CDR3 spans 15 residues. V was cut by 2 bases and J by 5 bases, with 15 bases left in between. Germline loops: CDR1 MNHEY, CDR2 SMNVEV (reference sequence).

This clonotype has a handful of counts. The rearrangement uses TRBV3-1 and TRBJ2-1, with 12 bases aligning to TRBD2. The length of the CDR3 is 16 residues. Trimming cost V 11 bases and J 6 bases; bases outside gene matches: 14. Germline V gene sequence: CDR1 LGHDT, CDR2 YNNKEL (reference sequence). Here the CDR3 DNA reads TGTGCCGCTGGAATATCGGGGGGACTAGCGGGCAATGAGCAGTTCTTC. Translated: CAAGISGGLAGNEQFF.

The rearrangement uses TRBV7-9 and TRBJ2-7; D unresolved. This CDR3 is 15 amino acids long. V was trimmed by 5 bases and J by 0 bases, leaving 14 bases between them. CDR1 and CDR2 (germline): SEHNR, FQNEAQ (reference sequence). This CDR3 reads CASSINSPSSYEQYF. In nucleotides, the CDR3 is TGTGCCAGCAGCATTAATAGCCCGAGCTCCTACGAGCAGTACTTC.

This clonotype has a handful of counts. In nucleotides, the CDR3 is TGTGCCAGCAGTCCTCCAGGAGTGGGAAACATTCAGTACTTC. This sequence encodes CASSPPGVGNIQYF. The V and J genes are TRBV28 and TRBJ2-4; no clear D. Germline V gene data show CDR1 as MDHEN and CDR2 as SYDVKM. The CDR3 extends over 14 amino acids. Trimming shortened V by 5 bases and J by 6 bases, and 14 bases separated the two germline ends.

The chain links TRBV20-1 to TRBJ1-2, with D perhaps TRBD1 (5 bases). This CDR3 is built from 15 residues. V lost 6 bases to trimming and J lost 1 base, with 18 bases between them. Looked up from germline, CDR1 is DFQATT and CDR2 is SNEGSKA (reference sequence). This CDR3 reads CSAQEGGALNYGYTF. CDR3 bases: TGCAGTGCCCAGGAGGGAGGGGCGCTTAACTATGGCTACACCTTC.

The chain carries TRBV2 and TRBJ2-2; no clear D gene. This CDR3 has 15 residues. Per the germline V gene, CDR1 is SNHLY and CDR2 is FYNNEI. The V gene lost 0 bases and the J gene lost 1 base, with 6 bases spanning the gap. The CDR3 nucleotides read TGTGCCAGCAGTGAAGCGCAAGGGAACACCGGGGAGCTGTTTTTT. It translates to CASSEAQGNTGELFF. Full variable domain (remainder filled in from reference TRBV2 and TRBJ2-2): EPEVTQTPSHQVTQMGQEVILRCVPISNHLYFYWYRQILGQKVEFLVSFYNNEISEKSEIFDDQFSVERPDGSNFTLKIRSTKLEDSAMYFCASSEAQGNTGELFFGEGSRLTVL.

The genes are TRBV12-3 or TRBV12-4 and TRBJ2-7; D perhaps matches TRBD2 (6 bases). The CDR3 consists of 15 residues. Trimming removed 3 bases from V and 6 bases from J, with 18 bases in between. The CDR3 DNA is TGTGCCAGCAGTTTCGCGGGATCGGATAGGGGCGAGCAGTACTTC. Protein sequence: CASSFAGSDRGEQYF.

There are a few counts of this clonotype. This chain links TRBV2 with TRBJ1-2; D not certain. V was clipped by 1 base and J by 5 bases, with 11 bases between them. Germline V gives CDR1 SNHLY, CDR2 FYNNEI. The CDR3 runs 14 residues. CDR3 amino acids: CASSEGDYSYGYTF. The CDR3 bases are TGTGCCAGCAGTGAAGGCGATTACTCATATGGCTACACCTTC.

This chain uses TRBV28 with TRBJ2-1; D call uncertain. Trimming left V 11 bases short and J 0 bases short, with 14 bases between. This CDR3 spans 14 amino acids. Germline lookup yields CDR1 MDHEN and CDR2 SYDVKM. The CDR3 sequence: CAGSPGLSYNEQFF. The CDR3 DNA sequence: TGTGCCGGCTCCCCGGGCCTCTCCTACAATGAGCAGTTCTTC. Using reference TRBV28 and TRBJ2-1 for the parts outside the CDR3, the full variable domain is DVKVTQSSRYLVKRTGEKVFLECVQDMDHENMFWYRQDPGLGLRLIYFSYDVKMKEKGDIPEGYSVSREKKERFSLILESASTNQTSMYLCAGSPGLSYNEQFFGPGTRLTVL.

In this sample, this clonotype turned up many times. V usage is TRBV29-1 and J usage is TRBJ2-5, with D possibly TRBD2 on 5 matching bases. This CDR3 region has 14 residues. V dropped 6 bases and J dropped 5 bases, with 19 bases sitting between them. The V gene's germline CDR1 is SQVTM and CDR2 ANQGSEA. This CDR3 reads CSVTLNGVGETQYF. CDR3 in DNA: TGCAGCGTCACGCTAAACGGGGTGGGGGAGACCCAGTACTTC. The complete variable domain, with remaining parts taken from reference TRBV29-1 and TRBJ2-5, reads SAVISQKPSRDICQRGTSLTIQCQVDSQVTMMFWYRQQPGQSLTLIATANQGSEATYESGFVIDKFPISRPNLTFSTLTVSNMSPEDSSIYLCSVTLNGVGETQYFGPGTRLLVL.

The chain joins TRBV7-3 to TRBJ2-3; D is ambiguous. The length of the CDR3 is 13 residues. Trimming stripped 6 bases from V and 5 bases from J, with 12 bases between. Germline-derived CDR1 and CDR2 are SGHTA and FQGTGA. CDR3: CASSPRTEDTQYF. The DNA for the CDR3 is TGTGCCAGCAGTCCCAGGACCGAAGATACGCAGTATTTT.

V usage is TRBV29-1 and J usage is TRBJ2-7; 10 bases are a match to TRBD2. V was pared by 4 bases and J by 6 bases, with 12 bases of the junction left unmatched. The CDR3 has 15 residues. Germline loops: CDR1 SQVTM, CDR2 ANQGSEA. As DNA, the CDR3 is TGCAGCGTTGTAACTAGCGGGAAAGTTCGCGGCGAGCAGTACTTC. Encoded protein: CSVVTSGKVRGEQYF.

This clonotype was picked up a small number of times. The chain recombines TRBV4-3 with TRBJ1-4, with D perhaps TRBD1 (5 bases). The CDR3 length is 16 residues. The V and J ends lost 4 bases and 7 bases respectively, with 19 bases between them. Germline values: CDR1 LGHNA, CDR2 YSLEER. CDR3 nucleotides: TGCGCCAGCAGCCCACAAGGGACGGGTAGAGCTGAAAAACTGTTTTTT. Amino acid sequence: CASSPQGTGRAEKLFF.

V is TRBV3-1 and J is TRBJ2-1; 12 nucleotides line up with TRBD2. J lost 4 bases, V lost 6 bases, and 16 bases had no gene match. Germline CDR1 LGHDT, CDR2 YNNKEL (reference sequence). The CDR3 contains 19 residues. The CDR3 DNA is TGTGCCAGCAGGAATACTAGCGGGAGGCCGAAAGGGGCATACAATGAGCAGTTCTTC. It encodes CASRNTSGRPKGAYNEQFF.

The gene calls are TRBV7-2 and TRBJ2-4, with 9 positions matching TRBD2. The CDR3 is 12 amino acids. Trimming removed 1 base from V and 14 bases from J; junction bases left unmatched: 3. Germline-derived CDR1 and CDR2 are SGHTA and FQGNSA. The CDR3 nucleotides read TGTGCCAGCAGCTTAGGGACTAGCGCCGAGTACTTC. Protein product: CASSLGTSAEYF. The variable domain in full, completed from reference TRBV7-2 and TRBJ2-4, reads GAGVSQSPSNKVTEKGKDVELRCDPISGHTALYWYRQSLGQGLEFLIYFQGNSAPDKSGLPSDRFSAERTGGSVSTLTIQRTQQEDSAVYLCASSLGTSAEYFGAGTRLSVL.

This clonotype was counted between two and nine times. J is TRBJ2-7 and V is TRBV28; D gene uncertain. The CDR3 spans 14 residues. The ends were cut back, 4 bases at V and 2 bases at J, with 12 bases in the middle. CDR1 MDHEN and CDR2 SYDVKM come from the germline V gene. The CDR3 coding sequence is TGTGCCAGCAGTTCACCACCGGAACCCTACGAGCAGTACTTC. Translation gives CASSSPPEPYEQYF.

As to this clonotype: The junction and the germline gene differ at one end; a read error may be behind it. The chain links TRBV20-1 to TRBJ2-1, with 13 positions matching TRBD2. The CDR3 is 17 residues long. CDR1 is DFQATT, CDR2 SNEGSKA, per germline (reference sequence). The CDR3 DNA reads as TGTAGTGCTTCTAGGACTAGCGGGAGACTCACCTACAATGAGCAGTTCTTC. Amino acid sequence: CSASRTSGRLTYNEQFF.

There are a few counts of this clonotype. The V call is TRBV5-1, the J call TRBJ2-1; D might be TRBD1 (6 bases). The V end was cut by 0 bases, the J end by 7 bases, with 11 bases between. The V gene's germline CDR1 is SGHRS and CDR2 YFSETQ. The CDR3 length is 14 residues. The CDR3 region has the DNA TGCGCCAGCAGCTTGGCCGGGACACCAAATGAGCAGTTCTTC. Protein sequence: CASSLAGTPNEQFF.

This rearrangement joins TRBV6-1 to TRBJ2-5; TRBD2 aligns across 9 bases. The CDR3 runs to 16 residues. The V gene's germline CDR1 is MNHNS and CDR2 SASEGT. Trimming cost V 4 bases and J 0 bases; bases outside gene matches: 6. In nucleotides, the CDR3 is TGTGCCAGCAGTGTCCCTCCTAGCGGGAACCAAGAGACCCAGTACTTC. Amino acids: CASSVPPSGNQETQYF.

This clonotype was recorded a few times. The chain employs TRBV9 and TRBJ2-5; D is unclear. The CDR3 consists of 13 residues. V lost 2 bases and J lost 7, with 12 bases in between. Germline V gene data show CDR1 as SGDLS and CDR2 as YYNGEE. For the CDR3, the DNA is TGTGCCAGCAGCGTCTCGGGCAGTGCGACCCAGTACTTC. It encodes CASSVSGSATQYF.

This clonotype was seen a handful of times. The chain employs TRBV3-1 and TRBJ2-2; no clear D. The ends were cut back, 2 bases at V and 0 bases at J, with 7 bases in the middle. The CDR3 sequence is 15 residues long. Looked up from germline, CDR1 is LGHDT and CDR2 is YNNKEL (reference sequence). The CDR3 here is CASSQFTANTGELFF. The CDR3 bases are TGTGCCAGCAGCCAATTTACGGCGAACACCGGGGAGCTGTTTTTT.

The DNA of the CDR3 is TGTGCCAGCAGTTTATCCCGGACTAGCCCGAATGAGCAGTTCTTC. It yields the protein CASSLSRTSPNEQFF. The J gene is TRBJ2-1, the V gene TRBV27; 8 nucleotides match TRBD2. CDR1 and CDR2 from the germline V gene are MNHEY and SMNVEV (reference sequence). Losses at the gene ends were 0 bases for V and 7 bases for J; bases not matched to a gene: 5. The CDR3 runs to 15 residues.

CDR3 sequence reads: CASGKTGNTIYF. As DNA, the CDR3 is TGTGCCAGCGGAAAGACGGGAAACACCATATATTTT. The chain joins TRBV6-5 to TRBJ1-3; D is undetermined. Trimming shortened V by 8 bases and J by 4 bases, and 9 bases separated the two germline ends. The germline CDR1 and CDR2 sequences are MNHEY and SVGAGI. This CDR3 is 12 amino acids long.